Below are 14 T cell receptor beta chains sequenced from a single sample in a study of blood T cell repertoires in COVID-19. Profiled with immunoSEQ multiplex PCR; TCRdb holds only in-frame clones, not every one. The data contain roughly 260,000 clones, over 75% of them seen just once; the ten biggest clones take up approximately 2.2%. Sample: peripheral blood. The receptors derive from a middle-aged woman who had recovered from COVID-19.

This rearrangement joins TRBV28 to TRBJ2-1; TRBD1 aligns across 8 bases. Germline V gene sequence: CDR1 MDHEN, CDR2 SYDVKM. This CDR3 is built from 14 residues. J gave up 7 bases and V 2 bases, and 4 bases lay outside the gene matches. The CDR3 loop reads CASSLENRGNEQFF. CDR3 DNA: TGTGCCAGCAGTTTAGAAAACAGGGGGAATGAGCAGTTCTTC.

This chain links TRBV7-2 with TRBJ1-5, with 9 bases aligning to TRBD1. V was pared by 5 bases and J by 0 bases, with 2 bases of the junction left unmatched. The CDR3 runs to 15 residues. Germline V gene lookup returns CDR1 SGHTA and CDR2 FQGNSA. The CDR3 bases are TGTGCCAGCAGCCTGACAGGGGGTAGCAATCAGCCCCAGCATTTT. Translated: CASSLTGGSNQPQHF.

The V gene is TRBV5-5, the J gene TRBJ1-6; D uncertain. Germline V gene sequence: CDR1 SGHKS, CDR2 YYEKEE (reference sequence). Between the trimmed V and J ends, which lost 0 bases and 9 bases, there was a span of 7 bases. This CDR3 has 13 residues. The CDR3 is CASSLAPISPLHF. The DNA for the CDR3 is TGTGCCAGCAGCTTGGCCCCAATTTCACCCCTCCACTTT. Using reference TRBV5-5 and TRBJ1-6 for the parts outside the CDR3, the full variable domain is DAGVTQSPTHLIKTRGQQVTLRCSPISGHKSVSWYQQVLGQGPQFIFQYYEKEERGRGNFPDRFSARQFPNYSSELNVNALLLGDSALYLCASSLAPISPLHFGNGTRLTVT.

The J gene is TRBJ2-1, the V gene TRBV5-1, with D tentatively TRBD2 (6 bases). The germline CDR1 and CDR2 sequences are SGHRS and YFSETQ. The CDR3 sequence is 16 residues long. Trimming stripped 2 bases from V and 6 bases from J, with 18 bases between. The CDR3 DNA is TGCGCCAGCAGCTTAGGTTCGAACTGGGGGGTCAATGAGCAGTTCTTC. This translates into CASSLGSNWGVNEQFF.

This chain joins TRBV3-1 (or the pseudogene TRBV3-2) and TRBJ1-5; the match to TRBD1 covers 8 bases. Germline loops: CDR1 LGHDT, CDR2 YNNKEL (reference sequence). There are 15 residues in the CDR3. J was trimmed by 4 bases and V by 4 bases; bases with no gene match: 6. CDR3 sequence (DNA): TGTGCCAGCAGCCCTCCCGGGACAGGTAATCAGCCCCAGCATTTT. The encoded protein is CASSPPGTGNQPQHF.

The J gene is TRBJ2-3, the V gene TRBV7-3, with D unresolved. V lost 4 bases to trimming and J lost 0 bases, with 11 bases between them. From germline, CDR1 is SGHTA and CDR2 FQGTGA. This CDR3 spans 15 amino acids. The DNA for the CDR3 is TGTGCCAGCAGCTCCGGCCAGGCCAGCACAGATACGCAGTATTTT. Translating it yields CASSSGQASTDTQYF.

The chain uses TRBV7-6 and TRBJ2-1, with 9 positions matching TRBD2. With V trimmed by 0 bases and J by 3 bases, 6 bases remained unmatched. The CDR3 totals 17 residues. Germline CDR1 and CDR2: SGHVS and FNYEAQ. CDR3 in amino acids: CASSLALREGLYNEQFF. DNA for the CDR3: TGTGCCAGCAGCTTAGCGCTGCGGGAGGGCCTCTACAATGAGCAGTTCTTC.

The rearrangement uses TRBV7-2 and TRBJ2-1; weak D call: TRBD1 (6 bases). Trimming removed 5 bases at V and 6 bases at J, with 11 bases between. The germline V gene encodes CDR1 SGHTA and CDR2 FQGNSA. The CDR3 is made up of 13 amino acids. Here the CDR3 reads CASSDDRSNEQFF. CDR3 coding DNA: TGTGCCAGCAGCGACGACAGGAGCAATGAGCAGTTCTTC.

The chain joins TRBV2 to TRBJ1-5; D possibly corresponds to TRBD1 (5 bases). CDR1 and CDR2 (germline): SNHLY, FYNNEI. V was pared by 6 bases and J by 2 bases, with 8 bases between. There are 13 residues in the CDR3. The CDR3 DNA is TGTGCCAGCAGGGGCAGGGGCAATCAGCCCCAGCATTTT. Translated: CASRGRGNQPQHF.

There are a few counts of this clone. This chain connects TRBV28 to TRBJ1-4; maybe TRBD1 (6 bases). The CDR3 runs to 19 residues. CDR1 is MDHEN and CDR2 is SYDVKM in the germline V gene. V lost 7 bases, J lost 3 bases, and 27 bases lay in between. The CDR3 DNA reads TGTGCCAGCAAGCCCCAGGCGCAGGGGATTTGGGCAGCTAATGAAAAACTGTTTTTT. This gives the protein CASKPQAQGIWAANEKLFF.

The V call is TRBV13, the J call TRBJ2-4; the match to TRBD2 covers 12 bases. With 3 bases clipped from V and 8 bases from J, the junction kept 5 bases outside the gene matches. This CDR3 comprises 15 residues. Looked up from germline, CDR1 is PRHDT and CDR2 is FYEKMQ (reference sequence). CDR3 nucleotides: TGTGCCAGCAGCTTCCGGACTAGCGGGGACGACATTCAGTACTTC. It is translated as CASSFRTSGDDIQYF. Full variable domain (rest looked up from reference TRBV13 and TRBJ2-4): AAGVIQSPRHLIKEKRETATLKCYPIPRHDTVYWYQQGPGQDPQFLISFYEKMQSDKGSIPDRFSAQQFSDYHSELNMSSLELGDSALYFCASSFRTSGDDIQYFGAGTRLSVL.

This sequence joins TRBV14 and TRBJ2-7, with D possibly TRBD1 on 7 matching bases. In germline, CDR1 is SGHDN, CDR2 FVKESK. Trimming removed 4 bases from V and 4 bases from J, with 14 bases in between. The CDR3 consists of 14 residues. The CDR3: CASSRAGGPYEQYF. CDR3 nucleotides: TGTGCCAGCAGCCGGGCAGGGGGGCCTTACGAGCAGTACTTC.

V and J are TRBV7-9 and TRBJ1-2, with no clear D. Germline values: CDR1 SEHNR, CDR2 FQNEAQ (reference sequence). The CDR3 is 17 amino acids. V lost 4 bases and J lost 0, with 18 bases in between. The CDR3 sequence is CASSSDPRARANYGYTF. CDR3 bases: TGTGCCAGCAGCTCAGACCCGAGGGCCAGAGCTAACTATGGCTACACCTTC. Using reference TRBV7-9 and TRBJ1-2 for the parts outside the CDR3, the full variable domain is DTGVSQNPRHKITKRGQNVTFRCDPISEHNRLYWYRQTLGQGPEFLTYFQNEAQLEKSRLLSDRFSAERPKGSFSTLEIQRTEQGDSAMYLCASSSDPRARANYGYTFGSGTRLTVV.

CDR3 protein: CASSPTQGNGYTF. CDR3 coding DNA: TGTGCCAGCAGTCCAACACAGGGAAATGGCTACACCTTC. This chain links TRBV28 with TRBJ1-2, with D perhaps TRBD1 (6 bases). Germline-derived CDR1 and CDR2 are MDHEN and SYDVKM. V gave up 5 bases and J gave up 6 bases, with 13 bases separating them. The CDR3 consists of 13 residues.